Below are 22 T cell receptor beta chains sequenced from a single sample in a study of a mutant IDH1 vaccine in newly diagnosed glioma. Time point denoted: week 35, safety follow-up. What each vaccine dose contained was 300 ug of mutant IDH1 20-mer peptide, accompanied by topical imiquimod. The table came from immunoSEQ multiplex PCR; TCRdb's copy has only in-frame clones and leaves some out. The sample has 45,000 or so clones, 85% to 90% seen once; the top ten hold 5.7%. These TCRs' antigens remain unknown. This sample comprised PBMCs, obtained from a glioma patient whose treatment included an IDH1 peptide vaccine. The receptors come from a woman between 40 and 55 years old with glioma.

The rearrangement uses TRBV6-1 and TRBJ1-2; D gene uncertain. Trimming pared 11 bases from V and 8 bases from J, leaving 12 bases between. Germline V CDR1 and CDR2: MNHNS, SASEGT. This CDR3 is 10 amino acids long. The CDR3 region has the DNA TGTGCCGCCCGTGGAGGGGGCTACACCTTC. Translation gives CAARGGGYTF.

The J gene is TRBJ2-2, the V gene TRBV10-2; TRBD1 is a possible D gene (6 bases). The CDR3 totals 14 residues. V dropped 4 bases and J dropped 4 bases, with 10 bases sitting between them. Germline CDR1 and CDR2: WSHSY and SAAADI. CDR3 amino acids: CASSGDRFTGELFF. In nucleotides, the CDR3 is TGCGCCAGCAGTGGTGACAGGTTCACCGGGGAGCTGTTTTTT.

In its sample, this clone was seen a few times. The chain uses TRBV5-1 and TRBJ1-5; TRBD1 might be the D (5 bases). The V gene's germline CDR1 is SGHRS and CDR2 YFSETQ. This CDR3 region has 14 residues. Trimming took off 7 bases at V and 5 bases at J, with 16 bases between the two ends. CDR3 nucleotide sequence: TGCGCCAGCGCCCTACTTGGGGGGGATCAGCCCCAGCATTTT. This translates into CASALLGGDQPQHF.

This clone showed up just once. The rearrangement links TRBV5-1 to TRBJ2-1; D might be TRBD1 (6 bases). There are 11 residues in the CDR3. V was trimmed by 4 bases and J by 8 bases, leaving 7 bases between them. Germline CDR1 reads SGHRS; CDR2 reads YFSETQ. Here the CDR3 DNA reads TGCGCCAGCAGCCGACAGGATGAGCAGTTCTTC. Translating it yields CASSRQDEQFF. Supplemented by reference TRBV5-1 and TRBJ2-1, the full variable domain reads KAGVTQTPRYLIKTRGQQVTLSCSPISGHRSVSWYQQTPGQGLQFLFEYFSETQRNKGNFPGRFSGRQFSNSRSEMNVSTLELGDSALYLCASSRQDEQFFGPGTRLTVL.

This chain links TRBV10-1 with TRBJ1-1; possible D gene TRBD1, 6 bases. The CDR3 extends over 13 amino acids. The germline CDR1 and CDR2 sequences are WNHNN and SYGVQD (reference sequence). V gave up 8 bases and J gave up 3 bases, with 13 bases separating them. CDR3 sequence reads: CASAYRVDTEAFF. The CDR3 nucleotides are TGCGCCAGCGCTTACAGGGTGGACACTGAAGCTTTCTTT.

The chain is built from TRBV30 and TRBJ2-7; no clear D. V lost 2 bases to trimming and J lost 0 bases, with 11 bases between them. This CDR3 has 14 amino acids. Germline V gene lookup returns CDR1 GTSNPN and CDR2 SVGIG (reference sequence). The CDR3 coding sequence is TGTGCCTGGAGTCGAGGTTGGGCCTCCTACGAGCAGTACTTC. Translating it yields CAWSRGWASYEQYF.

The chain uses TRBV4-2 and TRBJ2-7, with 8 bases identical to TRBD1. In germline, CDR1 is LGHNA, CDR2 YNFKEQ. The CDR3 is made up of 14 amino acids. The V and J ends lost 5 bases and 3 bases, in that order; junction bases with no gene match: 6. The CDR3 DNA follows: TGTGCCAGCAGCTACCCCGGACAGGGCTACGAGCAGTACTTC. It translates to CASSYPGQGYEQYF.

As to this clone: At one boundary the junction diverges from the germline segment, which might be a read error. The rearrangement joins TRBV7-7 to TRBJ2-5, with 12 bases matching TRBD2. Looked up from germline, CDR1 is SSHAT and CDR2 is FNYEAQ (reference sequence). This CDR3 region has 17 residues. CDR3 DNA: TGTGCTAGCAGCCCCCTGACTAGCGGGGGACTCCAAGAGACCCAGTACTTC. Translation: CASSPLTSGGLQETQYF.

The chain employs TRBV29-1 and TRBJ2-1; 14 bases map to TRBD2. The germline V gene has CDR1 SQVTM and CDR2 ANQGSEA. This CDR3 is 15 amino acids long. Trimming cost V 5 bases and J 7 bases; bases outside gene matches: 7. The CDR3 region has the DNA TGCAGCGTTCCCCGGACTAGCGGGAGGAAAAATGAGCAGTTCTTC. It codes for CSVPRTSGRKNEQFF.

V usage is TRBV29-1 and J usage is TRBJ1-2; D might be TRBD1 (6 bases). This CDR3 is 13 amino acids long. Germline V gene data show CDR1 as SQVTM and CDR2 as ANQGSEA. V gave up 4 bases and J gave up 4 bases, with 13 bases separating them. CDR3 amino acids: CSVGGQFSYGYTF. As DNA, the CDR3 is TGCAGCGTTGGAGGACAGTTTTCCTATGGCTACACCTTC.

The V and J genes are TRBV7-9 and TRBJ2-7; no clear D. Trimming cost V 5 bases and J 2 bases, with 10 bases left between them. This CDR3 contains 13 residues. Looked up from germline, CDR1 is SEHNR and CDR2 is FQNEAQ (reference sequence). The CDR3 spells CASSHSGTYEQYF. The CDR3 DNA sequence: TGTGCCAGCAGCCATAGTGGGACCTACGAGCAGTACTTC.

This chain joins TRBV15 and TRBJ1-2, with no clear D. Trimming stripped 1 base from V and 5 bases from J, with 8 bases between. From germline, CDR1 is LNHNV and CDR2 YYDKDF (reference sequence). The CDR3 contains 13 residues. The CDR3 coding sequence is TGTGCCACCAGCAGAGTCGGGAAGTATGGCTACACCTTC. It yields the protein CATSRVGKYGYTF.

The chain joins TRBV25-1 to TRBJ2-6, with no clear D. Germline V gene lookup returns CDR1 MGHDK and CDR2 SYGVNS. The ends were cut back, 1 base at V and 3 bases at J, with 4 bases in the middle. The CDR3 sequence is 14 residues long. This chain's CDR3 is CASSESGGANVLTF. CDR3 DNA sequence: TGTGCCAGCAGTGAATCTGGTGGGGCCAACGTCCTGACTTTC.

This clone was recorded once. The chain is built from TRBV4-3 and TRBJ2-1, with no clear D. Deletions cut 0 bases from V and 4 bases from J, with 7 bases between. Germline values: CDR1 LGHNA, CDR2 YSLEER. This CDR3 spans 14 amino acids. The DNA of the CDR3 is TGCGCCAGCAGCCAAGACGGCAATTACAATGAGCAGTTCTTC. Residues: CASSQDGNYNEQFF.

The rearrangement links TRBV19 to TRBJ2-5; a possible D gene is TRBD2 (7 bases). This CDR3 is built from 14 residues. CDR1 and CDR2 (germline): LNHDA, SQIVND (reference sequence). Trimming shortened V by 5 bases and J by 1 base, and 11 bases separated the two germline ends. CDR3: CASSPRGPQETQYF. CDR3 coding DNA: TGTGCCAGTAGTCCGCGGGGGCCCCAAGAGACCCAGTACTTC.

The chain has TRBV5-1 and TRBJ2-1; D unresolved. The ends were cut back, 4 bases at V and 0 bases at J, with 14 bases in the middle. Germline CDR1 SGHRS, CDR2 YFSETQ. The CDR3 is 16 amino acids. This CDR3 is CASSTSGSSSYNEQFF. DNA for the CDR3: TGCGCCAGCAGCACCAGTGGTAGCAGCTCCTACAATGAGCAGTTCTTC.

For the CDR3, the DNA is TGTGCCAGCAGCTTGTTGGGGGTAACCTACGAGCAGTACTTC. Translation: CASSLLGVTYEQYF. This chain uses TRBV5-6 with TRBJ2-7; tentatively, D is TRBD1 or TRBD2 (5 bases each). V lost 1 base, J lost 2 bases, and 10 bases lay in between. Germline V gene data show CDR1 as SGHDT and CDR2 as YYEEEE. The CDR3 spans 14 residues.

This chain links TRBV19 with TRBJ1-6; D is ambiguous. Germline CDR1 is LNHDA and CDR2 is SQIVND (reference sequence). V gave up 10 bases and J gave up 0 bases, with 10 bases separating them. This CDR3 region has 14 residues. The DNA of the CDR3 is TGTGCCACTCAAGGGAGCTCCTATAATTCACCCCTCCACTTT. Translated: CATQGSSYNSPLHF.

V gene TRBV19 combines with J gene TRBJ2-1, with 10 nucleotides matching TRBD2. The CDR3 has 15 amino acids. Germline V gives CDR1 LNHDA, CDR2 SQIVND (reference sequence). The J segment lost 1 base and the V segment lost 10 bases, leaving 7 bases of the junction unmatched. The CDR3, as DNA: TGTGCCACCGCTATAGCGGGGGGTTCCTACAATGAGCAGTTCTTC. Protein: CATAIAGGSYNEQFF.

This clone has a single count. CDR3 amino acids: CASSRKFDETQYF. CDR3 bases: TGTGCCAGCAGCCGAAAATTCGATGAGACCCAGTACTTC. The rearrangement uses TRBV13 and TRBJ2-5; D is ambiguous. CDR1 is PRHDT and CDR2 is FYEKMQ in the germline V gene (reference sequence). The CDR3 covers 13 residues. Trimming pared 5 bases from V and 5 bases from J, leaving 12 bases between.

In DNA, the CDR3 is TGTGCCAGCAGCTTAGCGGTCAATAATTCACCCCTCCACTTT. It yields the protein CASSLAVNNSPLHF. The J gene is TRBJ1-6, the V gene TRBV11-2; no clear D. This CDR3 region has 14 residues. Deletions cut 1 base from V and 5 bases from J, with 6 bases between. In germline, CDR1 is SGHAT, CDR2 FQNNGV.

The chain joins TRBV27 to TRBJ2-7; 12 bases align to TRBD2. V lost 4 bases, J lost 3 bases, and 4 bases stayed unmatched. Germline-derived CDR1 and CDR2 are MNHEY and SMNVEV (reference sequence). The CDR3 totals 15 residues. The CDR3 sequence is CASSWTSGVVYEQYF. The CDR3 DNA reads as TGTGCCAGCAGTTGGACTAGCGGGGTCGTCTACGAGCAGTACTTC.